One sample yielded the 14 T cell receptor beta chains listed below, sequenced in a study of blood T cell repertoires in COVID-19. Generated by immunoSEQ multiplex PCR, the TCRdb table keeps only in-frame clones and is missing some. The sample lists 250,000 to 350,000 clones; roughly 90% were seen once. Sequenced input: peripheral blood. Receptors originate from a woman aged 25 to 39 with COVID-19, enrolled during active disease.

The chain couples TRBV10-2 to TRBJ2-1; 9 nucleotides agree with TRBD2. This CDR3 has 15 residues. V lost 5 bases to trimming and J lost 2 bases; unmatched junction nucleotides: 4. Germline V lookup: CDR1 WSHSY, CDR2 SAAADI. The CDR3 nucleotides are TGCGCCAGCAGTATAGCGGGAGACACCTACAATGAGCAGTTCTTC. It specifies CASSIAGDTYNEQFF.

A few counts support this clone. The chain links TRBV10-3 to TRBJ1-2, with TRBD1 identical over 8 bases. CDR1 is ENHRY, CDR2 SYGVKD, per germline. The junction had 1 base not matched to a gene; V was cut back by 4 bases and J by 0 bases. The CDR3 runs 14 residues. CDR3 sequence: CAISGTGTNYGYTF. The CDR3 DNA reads TGTGCCATCAGTGGGACAGGGACTAACTATGGCTACACCTTC.

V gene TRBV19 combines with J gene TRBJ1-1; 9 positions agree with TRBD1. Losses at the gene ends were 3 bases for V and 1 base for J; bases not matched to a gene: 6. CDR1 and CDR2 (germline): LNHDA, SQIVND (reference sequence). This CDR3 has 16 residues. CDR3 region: CASSISDRGTNTEAFF. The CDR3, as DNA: TGTGCCAGTAGTATCTCCGACAGGGGGACGAACACTGAAGCTTTCTTT.

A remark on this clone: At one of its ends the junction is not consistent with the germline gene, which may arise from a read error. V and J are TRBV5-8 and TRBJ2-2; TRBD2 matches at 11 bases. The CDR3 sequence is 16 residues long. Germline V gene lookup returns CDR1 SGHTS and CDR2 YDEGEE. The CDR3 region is CASRLGLAENTGELFF. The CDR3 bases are TGTGCCAGCAGATTGGGACTAGCGGAGAACACCGGGGAGCTGTTTTTT.

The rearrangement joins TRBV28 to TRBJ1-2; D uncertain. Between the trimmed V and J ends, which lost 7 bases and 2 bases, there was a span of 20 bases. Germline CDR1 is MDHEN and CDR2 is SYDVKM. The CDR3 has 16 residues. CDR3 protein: CASTRPDGGPNYGYTF. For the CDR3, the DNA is TGTGCCAGCACCCGGCCCGATGGAGGACCCAACTATGGCTACACCTTC.

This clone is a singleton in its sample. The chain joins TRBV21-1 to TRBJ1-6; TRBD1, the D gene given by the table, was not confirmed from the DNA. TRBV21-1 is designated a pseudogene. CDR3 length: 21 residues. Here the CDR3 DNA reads TGTGCCAGCAGCAAAGAGGAGAAATGGGGTCCCAGACAGGGAAATAATTCACCCCTCCACTTT. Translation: CASSKEEKWGPRQGNNSPLHF.

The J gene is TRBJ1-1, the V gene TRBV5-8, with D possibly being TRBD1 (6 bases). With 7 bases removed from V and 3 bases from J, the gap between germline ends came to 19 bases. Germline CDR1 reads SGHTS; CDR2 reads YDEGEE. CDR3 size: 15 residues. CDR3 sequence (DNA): TGTGCCAGCCATGAGGGGGAACAAATGTACACTGAAGCTTTCTTT. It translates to CASHEGEQMYTEAFF.

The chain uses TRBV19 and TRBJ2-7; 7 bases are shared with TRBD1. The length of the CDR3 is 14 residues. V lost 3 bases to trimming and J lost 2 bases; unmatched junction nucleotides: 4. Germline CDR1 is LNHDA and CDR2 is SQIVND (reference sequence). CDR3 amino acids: CASSIRDSTYEQYF. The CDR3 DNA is TGTGCCAGTAGTATCCGGGACAGTACCTACGAGCAGTACTTC.

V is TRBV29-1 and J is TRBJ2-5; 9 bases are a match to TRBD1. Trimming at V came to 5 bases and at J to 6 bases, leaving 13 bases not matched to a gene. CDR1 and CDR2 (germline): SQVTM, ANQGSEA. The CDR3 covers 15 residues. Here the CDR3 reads CSVTAFDRGEKTQYF. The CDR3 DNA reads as TGCAGCGTTACCGCCTTCGACAGGGGGGAAAAGACCCAGTACTTC.

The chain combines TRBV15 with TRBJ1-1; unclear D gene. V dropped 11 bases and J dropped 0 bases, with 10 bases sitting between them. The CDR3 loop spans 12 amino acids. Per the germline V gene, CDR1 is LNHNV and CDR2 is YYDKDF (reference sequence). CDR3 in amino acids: CAARTMNTEAFF. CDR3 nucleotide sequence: TGTGCCGCGCGGACTATGAACACTGAAGCTTTCTTT. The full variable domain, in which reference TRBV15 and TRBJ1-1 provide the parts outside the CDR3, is DAMVIQNPRYQVTQFGKPVTLSCSQTLNHNVMYWYQQKSSQAPKLLFHYYDKDFNNEADTPDNFQSRRPNTSFCFLDIRSPGLGDTAMYLCAARTMNTEAFFGQGTRLTVV.

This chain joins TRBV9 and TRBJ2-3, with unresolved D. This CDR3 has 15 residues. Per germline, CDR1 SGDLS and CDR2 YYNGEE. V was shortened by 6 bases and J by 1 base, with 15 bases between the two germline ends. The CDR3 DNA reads TGTGCCAGCACCCCAGAGAGGTACGGCACAGATACGCAGTATTTT. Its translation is CASTPERYGTDTQYF.

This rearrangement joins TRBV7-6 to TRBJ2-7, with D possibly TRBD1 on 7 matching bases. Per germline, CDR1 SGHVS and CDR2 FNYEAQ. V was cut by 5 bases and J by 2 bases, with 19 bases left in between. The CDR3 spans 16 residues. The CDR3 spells CASSPRGAGGPYEQYF. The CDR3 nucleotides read TGTGCCAGCAGCCCCCGCGGGGCAGGGGGGCCCTACGAGCAGTACTTC.

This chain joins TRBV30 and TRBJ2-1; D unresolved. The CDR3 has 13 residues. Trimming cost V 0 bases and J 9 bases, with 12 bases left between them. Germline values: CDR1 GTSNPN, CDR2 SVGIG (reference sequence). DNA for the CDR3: TGTGCCTGGAGTGTACTTGGAGCCGGTGAGCAGTTCTTC. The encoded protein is CAWSVLGAGEQFF.

The CDR3 here is CASTAGGGNRYEQYF. The CDR3 bases are TGTGCCAGCACCGCCGGGGGGGGGAATCGCTACGAGCAGTACTTC. This chain connects TRBV28 to TRBJ2-7; 8 bases are shared with TRBD2. There are 15 residues in the CDR3. Losses at the gene ends were 7 bases for V and 3 bases for J; bases not matched to a gene: 11. The germline V gene encodes CDR1 MDHEN and CDR2 SYDVKM.